The 11 T cell receptor beta chains below all came from one sample that was sequenced in a study of T cells after yellow fever vaccination. From the 5' RACE reads, TCRdb called clonotypes with MiXCR, one entry per CDR3 protein. This repertoire shows approximately 250,000 distinct CDR3 sequences, approximately 5.2% found once; its top ten account for under 3.5%. Sequencing was performed on CD4+ T cells sorted from PBMCs, taken on the day of the yellow fever booster vaccination. The source of these receptors is a man aged 18 to 29 who received the YFV17D yellow fever vaccine.

This clonotype occurred many times. This chain joins TRBV7-9 and TRBJ1-2; D gene ambiguous. The length of the CDR3 is 11 residues. V was cut by 11 bases and J by 8 bases, with 15 bases left in between. Germline V gene sequence: CDR1 SEHNR, CDR2 FQNEAQ (reference sequence). The CDR3 is CALRAGKGYTF. CDR3 nucleotides: TGTGCCTTAAGGGCAGGAAAAGGCTACACCTTC.

This clonotype was recorded many times. The chain combines TRBV7-2 with TRBJ2-3, with D possibly matching TRBD1 (5 bases). Trimming removed 0 bases from V and 4 bases from J, with 8 bases in between. Germline loops: CDR1 SGHTA, CDR2 FQGNSA. The CDR3 spans 14 residues. CDR3 DNA sequence: TGTGCCAGCAGCTTAGCGCTGGGGCCAGATACGCAGTATTTT. Protein sequence: CASSLALGPDTQYF.

The gene calls are TRBV4-2 and TRBJ1-1; TRBD1 matches 10 bases. The CDR3 contains 16 residues. After removal of 4 bases from V and 3 bases from J, the junction contained 8 bases not matched to a gene. CDR1 is LGHNA and CDR2 is YNFKEQ in the germline V gene. Here the CDR3 reads CASSPGQGGRDTEAFF. The CDR3 DNA follows: TGTGCCAGCAGCCCCGGACAGGGGGGGAGGGACACTGAAGCTTTCTTT.

This clonotype came up a few times. The chain links TRBV6-2 or TRBV6-3 to TRBJ2-7, with 11 bases identical to TRBD1. The germline V gene encodes CDR1 MNHEY and CDR2 SVGEGT. This CDR3 is 14 amino acids long. Unmatched junction bases numbered 6, after V lost 6 bases and J lost 5 bases. This CDR3 reads CASRRDRGFNEQYV. The CDR3 DNA follows: TGTGCCAGCAGGCGGGACAGGGGGTTTAACGAGCAGTACGTC.

The V call is TRBV6-2 or TRBV6-3, the J call TRBJ2-5; 7 bases map to TRBD2. The germline gives CDR1 MNHEY, CDR2 SVGEGT. The junction had 5 bases not matched to a gene; V was cut back by 6 bases and J by 1 base. This CDR3 has 14 residues. The CDR3 protein is CASRPTGGQETQYF. CDR3 bases: TGTGCCAGCAGGCCTACGGGGGGCCAAGAGACCCAGTACTTC.

The CDR3, as DNA: TGTGCCAGCAGCCGAAGTCTTGGACAGGGGTCGAGGAGTGATCAGCCCCAGCATTTT. Translation gives CASSRSLGQGSRSDQPQHF. The rearrangement uses TRBV6-2 or TRBV6-3 and TRBJ1-5; TRBD1 aligns across 9 bases. The CDR3 runs 19 residues. Germline V CDR1 and CDR2: MNHEY, SVGEGT. J gave up 5 bases and V 6 bases, and 20 bases lay outside the gene matches.

This clonotype appeared many times. The chain uses TRBV7-2 and TRBJ2-5; 7 nucleotides match TRBD1. The CDR3 extends over 14 amino acids. Germline V CDR1 and CDR2: SGHTA, FQGNSA. With V trimmed by 1 base and J by 4 bases, 3 bases remained unmatched. CDR3 DNA sequence: TGTGCCAGCAGCTTAGGACAGGGCGTAGAGACCCAGTACTTC. It codes for CASSLGQGVETQYF.

This sequence joins TRBV5-4 and TRBJ1-2; D is unclear. The V gene lost 1 base and the J gene lost 8 bases, with 9 bases spanning the gap. Germline CDR1 and CDR2: SGHNT and YYREEE (reference sequence). The CDR3 covers 12 residues. DNA of the CDR3: TGTGCCAGCAGCTTGATCACCCACGGCTACACCTTC. It codes for CASSLITHGYTF.

Ten or more counts support this clonotype. The chain couples TRBV6-1 to TRBJ2-3, with 8 bases that match TRBD1. CDR1 is MNHNS, CDR2 SASEGT, per germline. V lost 0 bases and J lost 4; bases outside the gene matches: 6. The CDR3 totals 16 residues. DNA of the CDR3: TGTGCCAGCAGTGAAGCCGCAGGGGGCCGGGCAGATACGCAGTATTTT. Translating it yields CASSEAAGGRADTQYF.

The gene calls are TRBV7-2 and TRBJ2-3; the match to TRBD2 covers 8 bases. CDR3 length: 15 amino acids. With V trimmed by 3 bases and J by 2 bases, 4 bases remained unmatched. Germline CDR1 SGHTA, CDR2 FQGNSA. CDR3 region: CASSLQAGVTDTQYF. The CDR3 DNA reads as TGTGCCAGCAGCTTGCAAGCGGGGGTCACAGATACGCAGTATTTT.

The CDR3 DNA follows: TGTGCCAGCAGCCAATCCCGTGAAATGGTTTCCACAGATACGCAGTATTTT. Protein sequence: CASSQSREMVSTDTQYF. The rearrangement joins TRBV4-2 to TRBJ2-3; D gene ambiguous. This CDR3 contains 17 residues. CDR1 is LGHNA and CDR2 is YNFKEQ in the germline V gene. V was shortened by 2 bases and J by 2 bases, with 17 bases between the two germline ends.